This T cell receptor (beta chain) was documented in a study of neurological immune-mediated disorders. Via MiXCR, TCRdb re-called the 5' RACE reads, giving one row per CDR3 protein. The sample yields 75,000 to 90,000 distinct CDR3 sequences, 10% seen once. V lost 5 bases and J lost 9, with 11 bases in between. There are 11 residues in the CDR3. CDR1 and CDR2 (germline): MDHEN, SYDVKM. Sequenced material: PBMCs. The chain recombines TRBV28 with TRBJ2-7, with D uncertain. The clonotype was recovered from a man aged 35-49 years in good health. CDR3 nucleotide sequence: TGTGCCAGCAGTCAATCACTGTGGCAGTACTTC. This encodes CASSQSLWQYF.